This entry is about one TCR beta chain. The ends were cut back, 4 bases at V and 2 bases at J, with 15 bases in the middle. This CDR3 comprises 14 residues. Germline CDR1 reads GTSNPN; CDR2 reads SVGIG (reference sequence). Assay used: immunoSEQ multiplex PCR; TCRdb lists only in-frame clones, some missing. Seen here are some 120,000 clones, approximately 80% observed once, and the top ten hold 3.3%. This specimen comes from a study of cytotoxic CD8 clonotypes in ibrutinib-treated CLL. The wider study: Partial responses totalled approximately 24 and complete responses 2; after median roughly 64 months, roughly 14 remained remitted and roughly twelve progressed.

This TCR was recovered from a human donor with chronic lymphocytic leukemia. V and J are TRBV30 and TRBJ2-7; D call uncertain. The sample consisted of PBMCs, taken after 24 months of ibrutinib treatment. CDR3 coding DNA: TGTGCCTGGATTAGGGTGGGGATTCCCTACGAGCAGTACTTC. Encoded protein: CAWIRVGIPYEQYF.